The clone carrying this T cell receptor beta chain was counted many times. For TCRbeta, the library was prepared with unique molecular identifiers. TCRdb reprocessed the PCR reads with MiXCR, giving one entry per CDR3 protein. Of around 22,000 distinct CDR3 sequences in the sample, approximately 11% are singletons; the top ten hold roughly a quarter. J was trimmed by 5 bases and V by 1 base; bases with no gene match: 2. The CDR3 sequence is 13 residues long. Per germline, CDR1 KGHSH and CDR2 LQKENI. This sample stems from a study of T-cell reconstitution after alpha-beta-depleted transplantation in children.

This sequence originates from a human donor who donated a stem cell graft to a child with chronic granulomatous disease. V gene TRBV18 combines with J gene TRBJ2-7; TRBD2 agrees at 7 bases. This material consisted of PBMCs from the stem cell graft donor, taken from the stem cell graft. The CDR3 here is CASSPLGGDEQYF. The CDR3 bases are TGTGCCAGCTCACCACTGGGGGGGGACGAGCAGTACTTC.